The clone carrying this T cell receptor beta chain was detected many times. Amplifying from RNA transcripts, the study obtained TCR beta CDR3 regions. HTBI primers were used in a first-round RT-PCR, which preceded a second-round multiplex PCR. MiXCR was run by TCRdb on the multiplex PCR reads, yielding one entry per CDR3 protein. The sample consists of a few hundred thousand distinct CDR3 sequences, approximately 18% of them appearing once. Trimming shortened V by 0 bases and J by 0 bases, and 6 bases separated the two germline ends. The V gene's germline CDR1 is LGHNT and CDR2 FRNRAP. The CDR3 has 14 residues. The sample originates from a study of Graves' ophthalmopathy and Graves' hyperthyroidism.

This sequence was found in an adult woman with stable Graves' hyperthyroidism. This chain uses TRBV12-5 with TRBJ2-7, with D perhaps matching TRBD1 (5 bases). Sequenced sample: peripheral blood. CDR3 DNA sequence: TGTGCTAGTGGTTTGGTACAGGACTCCTACGAGCAGTACTTC. Translated, it gives CASGLVQDSYEQYF.